The TCR beta chain under discussion was sequenced for a study of cytomegalovirus exposure and HLA in healthy donors (dated by TCRdb to the late 2010s). For the wider study: According to an earlier analysis of several hundred of the donors, about 170 million T cells yielded roughly 110 million unique TCR beta sequences and approximately 280 Gb of sequence data. Roughly 290 gigabases of sequencing data and tens of millions of unique TCR sequences made up an early release that covered about 640 HLA-typed donors. The study combined high-throughput TCR immunosequencing, statistical association of individual TCRs with disease status, and machine learning to predict cytomegalovirus infection status. The number of typed donors differed by locus: about 620-640 for A, B, C, DRB1 and DQB1; roughly 510 for DQA1; some 610 for DPA1; and about 450 for DPB1. The aim of the study was to test whether cataloging public T cell receptors could identify signatures of past pathogen exposure. A later genetic analysis used genome-wide SNP genotypes for about 65% of the 666 donors, treating that subset as a discovery cohort. Among around 400 genotyped donors of the cohort, an average of approximately 240,000 unique TCR beta nucleotide sequences were sequenced per donor, around a sixth of them non-productive. Among the roughly 400 genotyped donors, more than 70% belonged to the genetic ancestry cluster associated with self-reported Caucasian donors. Every repertoire in the discovery cohort had been generated on one and the same sequencing platform. Rather than drawing on any new phenotypic data, the later analysis identified candidate immune exposures from TCR beta sequences and the way those sequences occurred across donors. To decide whether each TCR beta V gene segment behaved as functional or pseudogenic, an earlier analysis of over 500 of the donors relied on high-throughput TCR beta sequencing. In a later analysis, previously published TCR beta repertoires from several hundred donors were re-analyzed and high-resolution HLA genotyping was added so that TCR occurrence patterns could be studied. Because of strong linkage in the cohort, a handful of DR-DQ haplotypes were treated as single units for association and clustering. Alongside the repertoire data, information on donor age, sex, ethnicity and CMV serostatus was compiled. HLA typing included class I and class II loci at four-digit resolution. Along with the approximately 700-subject first cohort, a separate validation cohort of over a hundred different subjects was used. The study used immunosequencing to profile the T cell repertoires of under 700 subjects and linked those repertoires to cytomegalovirus serostatus.

Broader findings and caveats from the paper: When HLA alleles, especially DR and DQ, strongly co-occurred, TCR associations were difficult to assign to individual alleles. In a later genetic analysis, fewer N-insertions in productive TCRs were reported among donors in an Asian-associated ancestry cluster than the 666-donor mean. A further reported finding was that TCR beta sequences accurately predicted the HLA-A and HLA-B alleles for most subjects in the first cohort. Because the 87-base-pair reads could not distinguish some IMGT-functional V segments, including TRBV6-2 and TRBV6-3, those segments were excluded. Roughly uniform sequencing depth across donors was assumed in presence/absence analyses, although this assumption may not hold. In a later analysis, TCR association rates were found to vary across HLA loci, with the most associated TCRs seen for DRB1 alleles and the fewest for HLA-C alleles. A later analysis found that most CMV-associated TCR beta chains appeared HLA-restricted, with HLA associations seemingly driven largely by CMV exposure. In vitro tests confirmed that a few of the cytomegalovirus-associated TCR beta chains recognize cytomegalovirus antigens. Cytomegalovirus status was reported to be diagnosed by the classifier with high specificity and sensitivity in both the original and validation cohorts. A later analysis found that HLA-associated TCR beta chains were more clonally expanded and had lower generation probabilities than equally common non-associated chains. CMV serostatus was the only immune exposure information available for the cohort. The authors suggested that the approach could potentially be extended to other disease states and immunological phenotypes. Across donors, most TCR sequences were observed very rarely, whereas some public TCRs were present in many individuals. This cohort had only TCR beta chains sequenced, and the lack of alpha or paired-chain data limited which features could be detected. A cluster of highly shared sequence variants was judged likely to be a technical artifact of the sequencing pipeline. Broadly in line with IMGT annotations, most TCR beta V segments showed up in productive rearrangements about 90% or about 30% of the time in an earlier analysis of a few hundred of the donors. Several of the top co-occurrence clusters appeared to be linked to parvovirus B19, influenza, CMV and Epstein-Barr virus, according to a later analysis. V-gene and J-gene trimming of TCR beta chains was associated with a missense DCLRE1C variant in a later genetic analysis, and the association was replicated in an independent cohort. Linkage disequilibrium might explain the correlated functional status among segregating V segments, but an unknown experimental factor could not be excluded. Because HLA typing was unavailable for some donors at each locus, only the typed subset was used in association tests. A total of about 150 TCR beta chains were listed by the study as associated with cytomegalovirus. The earlier analysis of 587 of the donors excluded some 16 rarely observed V segments, including chromosome 9 orphons, because counts were too low. Specific HLA alleles were associated with more than 15,000 TCR beta sequences at a false discovery rate of 0.05 in a later analysis.

A remark on this clone: No cognate antigen has been identified for it. Per-nucleotide qualities are absent, and no much larger clonotype sits a single base away.

The cysteine opens and the phenylalanine closes a CDR3 of 14 amino acids. Kept here is only the CDR3 DNA, which spans 42 bases and is read in frame from base 1. V loses 6 bases, J loses 9 bases, and the germline ends lie 18 bases apart. Via the germline V gene, CDR1 is SNHLY and CDR2 FYNNEI. The cohort consisted of some 670 healthy bone marrow donors. Cohort members were all nominally healthy when sampled, although unrecorded immune exposures were likely present. CMV serostatus was positive for 289 and negative for about 55% of the roughly 670 cohort members, and was not recorded for this donor. Each donor provided a peripheral blood sample, and peripheral blood mononuclear cells were used for TCR beta sequencing. Genomic DNA extraction from the blood cell samples was performed with the Qiagen DNeasy Blood Extraction Kit. Library prep was done by the immunoSEQ multiplex PCR assay. For the multiplex PCR, a mixture combining 60 forward primers for TCR Vbeta segments and 13 reverse primers for TCR Jbeta segments was used. The CDR3 region of rearranged TCR beta genes was amplified from genomic DNA by a multiplex PCR assay. The amplified TCR beta libraries were sequenced on the Illumina HiSeq System as 87-base-pair reads. The authors' analysis ran thus. In a later analysis, roughly 80 million unique TCR beta chains were counted across the approximately 620 repertoires, and roughly 11 million of these chains were shared by at least two donors. A nearest-neighbor algorithm error-corrected the raw reads and collapsed the reads into unique sequences, merging closely related sequences to remove PCR and sequencing errors. V, D and J gene segments were assigned by aligning CDR3 sequences to IMGT reference sequences. Each retained sequence needed at least a six-nucleotide match to both a V gene segment and a J gene segment. Rearrangements were called productive when the CDR3 lacked stop codons and stayed in frame with V and J; all others were non-productive. CDR3 was defined by IMGT convention, running from the second conserved V-encoded cysteine to the conserved J-encoded phenylalanine. The earlier analysis of fewer than 750 of the donors excluded sequences that lacked an unambiguous match to a single V gene segment. In an earlier analysis of several hundred of the donors, V segments were called functional above 56.7% productive rearrangements and were called segregating when the between-donor standard deviation exceeded 5%. A statistical classification framework was built for diagnosing cytomegalovirus status from the catalog of TCR beta chain sequences. A later analysis assigned V and J genes by comparing TCR nucleotide sequences with IMGT/GENE-DB human TR gene sequences. A later analysis assigned CDR3 sequences and most-parsimonious VDJ recombination scenarios with the TCRdist pipeline. In a later analysis, each TCR beta chain was defined by its CDR3 amino acid sequence together with its V-gene family, and reads lacking a unique V-gene family were excluded. A later analysis removed roughly 590 highly shared, low-generation-probability nucleotide sequences to deal with suspected cross-contamination and a sequencing artifact. For each public chain, a later analysis derived a clonal expansion index from normalized ranks of inferred template counts within each repertoire. Generation probabilities in a later analysis came from a VDJ recombination model fitted to out-of-frame rearrangements, and those results were checked against IGoR. Hypergeometric tests were used in a later analysis to score TCR-TCR, TCR-HLA and TCR-CMV co-occurrence, with a repertoire-size bias correction applied to the TCR pairs. A later analysis estimated false discovery rates by permuting HLA or CMV assignments 20 times. In a later analysis, co-occurring TCRs were grouped with DBSCAN, and TCRdist sequence similarity was added when clustering was performed within HLA-allele-positive subsets. For co-occurrence clustering, repertoires with fewer than 30,000 or more than 120,000 public chains were excluded, along with roughly five repertoires with anomalous nucleotide sharing. TCRdb holds this immuneACCESS table with in-frame rearrangements only. Some clones are missing; in checked studies, unresolved V genes explain under half, and the rest has no known cause. V and J calls plus clone size are reproduced from that table; the DNA served to infer D and trimming. This sample lists some 130,000 clones; 65% to 80% were detected once. The ten largest account for 1.6% of the sample.

Sequencing was carried out using PBMCs. This receptor was identified in a human donor in good health. This sequence uses TRBV2 and TRBJ1-5; TRBD1 could be the D gene, as 6 bases match. The sequenced DNA: TGTGCCAGCAGGCCAGGACAGCCGGGAACGCCCCAGCATTTT. It translates to CASRPGQPGTPQHF.